The TCR beta chain under discussion was sequenced for a study of identical twins. Findings of the study overall: Weaker excess sharing between twins was seen in beta out-of-frame sequences. Models predicted less out-of-frame TCR alpha sharing in monozygotic twins than was found. Whereas memory repertoires showed no such difference, abundant cord blood beta clonotypes carried fewer insertions.

Note on this clonotype: As yet, its antigen is unknown.

Through template switching, a universal primer site was introduced, and the cDNA contained unique molecular identifiers. TCRdb analysed the 5' RACE reads with MiXCR anew, one entry per CDR3 protein. The sample contains about 280,000 distinct CDR3 sequences, 8% to 9% of which appear only once. The data also belong to a second study, concerning yellow fever vaccine responses in identical twins.

Sequencing was carried out using memory (CD45RO+) T cells sorted from blood. This sequence originates from a young woman in good health.

DNA for the CDR3: TGTGCCAGCAGTGAAGCGGGGGGGGACACTGAAGCTTTCTTT. Protein sequence: CASSEAGGDTEAFF. The chain combines TRBV2 with TRBJ1-1; D is perhaps TRBD1 (5 bases). Trimming removed 0 bases from V and 3 bases from J, with 8 bases in between. Germline-derived CDR1 and CDR2 are SNHLY and FYNNEI. The CDR3 is made up of 14 amino acids.